Each of the 8 T cell receptor beta chains below was sequenced from the same sample in a study of neurological immune-mediated disorders. The sample's time point: technical triplicate 3. Using its own MiXCR run on the 5' RACE reads, TCRdb lists one record per CDR3 protein. The sample consists of tens of thousands of distinct CDR3 sequences, 16% of them appearing once. The sequenced sample consisted of CD4+ T cells from blood. These receptors were obtained from a female donor with HTLV-1-associated myelopathy (HAM/TSP).

This clonotype occurred many times. The chain links TRBV6-2 or TRBV6-3 to TRBJ2-7; no definite D call. V lost 4 bases to trimming and J lost 3 bases, with 10 bases between them. The CDR3 is 13 amino acids. CDR1 is MNHEY and CDR2 is SVGEGT in the germline V gene. CDR3 amino acids: CASSWPSRYEQYF. CDR3 coding DNA: TGTGCCAGCAGTTGGCCATCCCGCTACGAGCAGTACTTC.

Many counts were recorded for this clonotype. The chain recombines TRBV4-3 with TRBJ2-5; the match to TRBD2 covers 10 bases. Germline V gene data show CDR1 as LGHNA and CDR2 as YSLEER. This CDR3 contains 15 residues. With 4 bases clipped from V and 5 bases from J, the junction kept 7 bases outside the gene matches. CDR3 DNA: TGCGCCAGCAGCCGTAGCGGGGGGCCGGGGGAGACCCAGTACTTC. Its protein is CASSRSGGPGETQYF.

The J gene is TRBJ2-3, the V gene TRBV20-1; TRBD2 agrees at 14 bases. CDR1 and CDR2 (germline): DFQATT, SNEGSKA (reference sequence). The CDR3 is 15 amino acids. J gave up 3 bases and V 6 bases, and 5 bases lay outside the gene matches. The CDR3 loop reads CSARRTSGGTDTQYF. The CDR3 DNA reads as TGCAGTGCGCGACGGACTAGCGGGGGGACAGATACGCAGTATTTT.

This clonotype was seen many times. The V and J genes are TRBV12-3 or TRBV12-4 and TRBJ1-5; 9 positions match TRBD1. With V trimmed by 5 bases and J by 7 bases, 12 bases remained unmatched. There are 16 residues in the CDR3. CDR3 region: CASSPRTGVQSQPQHF. The CDR3 DNA follows: TGTGCCAGCAGTCCTCGGACAGGGGTACAGAGCCAGCCCCAGCATTTT.

V gene TRBV2 combines with J gene TRBJ2-7, with D possibly being TRBD2 (6 bases). The CDR3 runs to 14 residues. The V gene lost 8 bases and the J gene lost 3 bases, with 17 bases spanning the gap. The V gene's germline CDR1 is SNHLY and CDR2 FYNNEI. CDR3 loop: CASGVKAGGYEQYF. CDR3 in DNA: TGTGCCAGCGGGGTCAAAGCGGGTGGCTACGAGCAGTACTTC.

This clonotype occurred many times. The chain carries TRBV27 and TRBJ1-2; a weak D match, TRBD1 (5 bases). Germline CDR1 and CDR2: MNHEY and SMNVEV (reference sequence). Trimming cost V 2 bases and J 5 bases, with 12 bases left between them. This CDR3 has 14 residues. CDR3 region: CASSLTRDSYGYTF. The DNA for the CDR3 is TGTGCCAGCAGTTTAACGAGGGACTCGTATGGCTACACCTTC.

To note about this clonotype: A read error is likely, as this CDR3 ends without the conserved phenylalanine or tryptophan. The limits of the CDR3 on the DNA are not certain, so only TCRdb's listed CDR3 is given. The V call is TRBV24-1, the J call TRBJ1-2. Counting both end residues, the CDR3 totals 8 amino acids. Germline CDR1 KGHDR, CDR2 SFDVKD. The CDR3: CATSDSAP.

V usage is TRBV7-3 and J usage is TRBJ1-1, with D unclear. This CDR3 is 13 amino acids long. Trimming left V 3 bases short and J 1 base short, with 6 bases between. Germline-derived CDR1 and CDR2 are SGHTA and FQGTGA. The CDR3 bases are TGTGCCAGCAGCTTCAGACAGAACACTGAAGCTTTCTTT. Amino acids: CASSFRQNTEAFF.